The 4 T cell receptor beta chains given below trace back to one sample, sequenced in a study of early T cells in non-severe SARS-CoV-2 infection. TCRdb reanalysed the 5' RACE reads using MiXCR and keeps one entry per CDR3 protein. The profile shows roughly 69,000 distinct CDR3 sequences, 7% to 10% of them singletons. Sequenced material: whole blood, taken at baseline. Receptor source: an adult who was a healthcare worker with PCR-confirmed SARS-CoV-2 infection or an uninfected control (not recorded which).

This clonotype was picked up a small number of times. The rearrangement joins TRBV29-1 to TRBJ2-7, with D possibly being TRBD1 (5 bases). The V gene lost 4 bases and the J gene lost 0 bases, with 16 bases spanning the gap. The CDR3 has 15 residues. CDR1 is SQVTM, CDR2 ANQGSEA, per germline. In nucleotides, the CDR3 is TGCAGCGTTGTAAAGGGGCCAGCTGCCTCCTACGAGCAGTACTTC. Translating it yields CSVVKGPAASYEQYF.

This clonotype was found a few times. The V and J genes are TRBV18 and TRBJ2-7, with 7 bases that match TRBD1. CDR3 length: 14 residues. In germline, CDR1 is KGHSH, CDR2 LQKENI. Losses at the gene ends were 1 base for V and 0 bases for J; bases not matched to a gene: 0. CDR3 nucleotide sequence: TGTGCCAGCTCACCACGGGACAGCTCCTACGAGCAGTACTTC. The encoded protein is CASSPRDSSYEQYF.

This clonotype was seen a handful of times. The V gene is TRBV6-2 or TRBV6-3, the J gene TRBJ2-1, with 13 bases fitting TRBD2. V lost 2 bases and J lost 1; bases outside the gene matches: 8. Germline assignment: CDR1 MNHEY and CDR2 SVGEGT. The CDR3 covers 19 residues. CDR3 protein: CASSYPTSGRARSYNEQFF. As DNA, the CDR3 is TGTGCCAGCAGTTACCCTACTAGCGGGAGGGCCAGGTCCTACAATGAGCAGTTCTTC.

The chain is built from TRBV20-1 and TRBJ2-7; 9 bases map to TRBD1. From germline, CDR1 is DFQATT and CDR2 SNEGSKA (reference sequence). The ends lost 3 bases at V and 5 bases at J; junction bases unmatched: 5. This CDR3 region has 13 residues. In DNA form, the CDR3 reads TGCAGTGCTAGTCAGGACAGGGGCGACGAGCAGTACTTC. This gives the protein CSASQDRGDEQYF.